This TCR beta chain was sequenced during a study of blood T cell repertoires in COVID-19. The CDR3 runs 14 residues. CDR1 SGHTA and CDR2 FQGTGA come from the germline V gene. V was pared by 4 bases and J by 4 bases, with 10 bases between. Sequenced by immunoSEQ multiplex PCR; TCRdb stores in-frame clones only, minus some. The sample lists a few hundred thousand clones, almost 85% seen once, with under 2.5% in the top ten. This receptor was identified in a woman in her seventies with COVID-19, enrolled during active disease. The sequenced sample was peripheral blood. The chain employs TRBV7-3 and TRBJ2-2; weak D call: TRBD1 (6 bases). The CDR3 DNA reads TGTGCCAGCAGCTCGGGACATAGCACCGGGGAGCTGTTTTTT. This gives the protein CASSSGHSTGELFF.